This T cell receptor (beta chain) was retrieved from a study of CD8 T cells in Susac syndrome. The CDR3 has 16 amino acids. With 4 bases removed from V and 0 bases from J, the gap between germline ends came to 18 bases. The V gene's germline CDR1 is GTSNPN and CDR2 SVGIG (reference sequence). RNA amounts of roughly 0.45 to 1 ug underwent reverse transcription with random hexamers. An immunoSEQ multiplex PCR amplified TCR beta CDR3 over 54 Vbeta and 13 Jbeta. TCRdb analysed the immunoSEQ multiplex PCR reads with MiXCR anew, one entry per CDR3 protein. The sample shows around 170,000 distinct CDR3 sequences, approximately 94% of them seen only once.

The chain has TRBV30 and TRBJ1-1; a weak D match, TRBD1 (5 bases). Sample: CD4+ T cells from PBMCs. The receptor was derived from a human donor with Susac syndrome. The CDR3 protein is CAWIKPPGGMNTEAFF. The DNA of the CDR3 is TGTGCCTGGATAAAGCCACCGGGGGGGATGAACACTGAAGCTTTCTTT. The full variable domain, its missing parts supplied by reference TRBV30 and TRBJ1-1, is SQTIHQWPATLVQPVGSPLSLECTVEGTSNPNLYWYRQAAGRGLQLLFYSVGIGQISSEVPQNLSASRPQDRQFILSSKKLLLSDSGFYLCAWIKPPGGMNTEAFFGQGTRLTVV.